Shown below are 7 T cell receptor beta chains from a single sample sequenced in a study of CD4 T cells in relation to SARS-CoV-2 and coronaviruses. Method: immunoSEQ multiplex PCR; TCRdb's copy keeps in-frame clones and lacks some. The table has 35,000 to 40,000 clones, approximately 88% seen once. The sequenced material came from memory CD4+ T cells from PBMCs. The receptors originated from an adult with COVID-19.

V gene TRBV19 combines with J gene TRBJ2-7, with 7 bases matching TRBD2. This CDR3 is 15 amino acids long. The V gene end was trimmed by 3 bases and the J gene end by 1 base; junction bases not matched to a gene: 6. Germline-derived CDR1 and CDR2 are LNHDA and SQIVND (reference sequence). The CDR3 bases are TGTGCCAGTAGTATCCCCGGAGCGGGGTCCTACGAGCAGTACTTC. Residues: CASSIPGAGSYEQYF.

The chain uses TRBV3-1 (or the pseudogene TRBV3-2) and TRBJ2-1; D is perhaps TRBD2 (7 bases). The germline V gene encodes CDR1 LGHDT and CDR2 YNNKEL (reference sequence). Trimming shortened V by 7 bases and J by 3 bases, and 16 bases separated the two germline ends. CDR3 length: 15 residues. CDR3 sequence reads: CASTDRGGSYNEQFF. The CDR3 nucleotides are TGTGCCAGCACCGATAGGGGGGGCAGCTACAATGAGCAGTTCTTC.

The CDR3 sequence is CASSGGRNTEAFF. In nucleotides, the CDR3 is TGTGCCAGCAGTGGGGGACGGAACACTGAAGCTTTCTTT. V gene TRBV6-4 combines with J gene TRBJ1-1; the D gene is possibly TRBD1 (5 bases). The CDR3 runs to 13 residues. V was shortened by 4 bases and J by 1 base, with 7 bases between the two germline ends. Germline V lookup: CDR1 MRHNA, CDR2 SNTAGT.

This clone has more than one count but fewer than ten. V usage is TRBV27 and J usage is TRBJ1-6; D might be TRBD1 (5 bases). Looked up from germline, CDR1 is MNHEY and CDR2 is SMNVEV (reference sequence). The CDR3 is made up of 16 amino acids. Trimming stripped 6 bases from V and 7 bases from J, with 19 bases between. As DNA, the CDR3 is TGTGCCAGCAGCCAAAACCTTCACAGGACAAATTCACCCCTCCACTTT. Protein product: CASSQNLHRTNSPLHF.

CDR3 DNA sequence: TGTGCCAGCACTGGATCCCGAGGAGAAAAACTGTTTTTT. This sequence encodes CASTGSRGEKLFF. This chain joins TRBV27 and TRBJ1-4; no reliable D call. Trimming stripped 7 bases from V and 8 bases from J, with 14 bases between. The CDR3 runs to 13 residues. Germline CDR1 and CDR2: MNHEY and SMNVEV (reference sequence).

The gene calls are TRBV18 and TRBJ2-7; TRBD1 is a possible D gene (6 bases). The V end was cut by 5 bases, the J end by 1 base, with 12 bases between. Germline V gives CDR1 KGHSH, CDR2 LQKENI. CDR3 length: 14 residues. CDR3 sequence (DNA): TGTGCCAGCTCATCTGGACAGACTTCCTACGAGCAGTACTTC. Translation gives CASSSGQTSYEQYF.

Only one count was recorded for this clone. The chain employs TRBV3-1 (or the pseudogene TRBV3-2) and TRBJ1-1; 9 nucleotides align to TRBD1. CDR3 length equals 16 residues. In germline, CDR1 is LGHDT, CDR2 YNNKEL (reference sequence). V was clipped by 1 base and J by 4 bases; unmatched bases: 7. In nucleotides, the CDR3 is TGTGCCAGCAGCCAAGTGCTCGGGACAGGGAGCACTGAAGCTTTCTTT. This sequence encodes CASSQVLGTGSTEAFF.